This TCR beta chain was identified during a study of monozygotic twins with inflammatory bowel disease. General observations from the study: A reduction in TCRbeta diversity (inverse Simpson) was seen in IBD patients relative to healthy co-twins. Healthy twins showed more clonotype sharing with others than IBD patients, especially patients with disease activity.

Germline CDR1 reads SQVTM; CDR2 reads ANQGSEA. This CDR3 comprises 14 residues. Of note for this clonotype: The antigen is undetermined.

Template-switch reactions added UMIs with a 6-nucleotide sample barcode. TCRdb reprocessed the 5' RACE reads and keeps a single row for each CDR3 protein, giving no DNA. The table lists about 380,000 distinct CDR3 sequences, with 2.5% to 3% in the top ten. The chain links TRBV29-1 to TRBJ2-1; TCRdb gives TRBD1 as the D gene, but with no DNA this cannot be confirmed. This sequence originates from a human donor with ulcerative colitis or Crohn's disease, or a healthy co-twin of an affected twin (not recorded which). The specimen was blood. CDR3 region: CSVEVPGFYNEQFF.